This TCR beta chain was sequenced during a study of OX40 agonist ivuxolimab in advanced cancers. Assay used: immunoSEQ multiplex PCR; TCRdb lists only in-frame clones, some missing. Among approximately 77,000 clones listed, roughly 85% were seen once. Germline CDR1 MNHNS, CDR2 SASEGT. V shed 3 bases, J shed 9 bases, and the junction held 13 bases outside the gene matches. There are 17 residues in the CDR3. The sequenced sample was CD4+ or CD8+ T cells sorted from blood, obtained in a trial of the OX40 agonist ivuxolimab. This TCR came from an adult with an advanced solid tumor such as melanoma, head and neck, liver or kidney cancer. The rearrangement joins TRBV6-1 to TRBJ2-4; 11 bases agree with TRBD2. For the CDR3, the DNA is TGTGCCAGCAGTGAGGGCCTAGCGGGGGGACGGGGTGGCATTCAGTACTTC. Translation gives CASSEGLAGGRGGIQYF.